This T cell receptor beta chain was identified during a study of CD8 T cells in Susac syndrome. Study-level results: The relatively small number of individuals in the TCR sequencing and HLA analysis was acknowledged by the study.

There are 12 residues in the CDR3. CDR1 and CDR2 from the germline V gene are SQVTM and ANQGSEA. Trimming at V came to 4 bases and at J to 5 bases, leaving 3 bases not matched to a gene. Random hexamers served to reverse transcribe roughly 0.5 to 1 ug RNA. The method of amplification for TCR beta CDR3 was immunoSEQ multiplex PCR, covering 54 Vbeta and 13 Jbeta. MiXCR, applied by TCRdb to the immunoSEQ multiplex PCR reads, yields one record per CDR3 protein. The sample lists more than 95,000 distinct CDR3 sequences; around 92% were seen once. To note about this clonotype: Its antigen is undetermined.

High-throughput TCR beta sequencing covered peripheral CD8+ and CD4+ T cells. TEMRA cells were FACS-enriched, unlike CD8+ and CD4+ T cells, which were negatively isolated. Sequencing was performed on CD4+ T cells from PBMCs. This chain uses TRBV29-1 with TRBJ2-7, with TRBD1 matching 9 bases. This TCR was recovered from a human donor with multiple sclerosis. The CDR3: CSVVRTGDEQYF. The CDR3 bases are TGCAGCGTTGTCCGGACAGGGGACGAGCAGTACTTC.